The 15 T cell receptor beta chains below were found in one sample sequenced in a study of Tregs in tolerant kidney transplant recipients. Generated by immunoSEQ multiplex PCR, the TCRdb table keeps only in-frame clones and is missing some. The profile shows 120,000 or so clones, about 91% of them singletons. Sequenced input: CD4+ T cells from blood. These receptors were obtained from a human donor in good health.

The gene calls are TRBV27 and TRBJ2-3; no definite D call. CDR3 length equals 13 residues. Germline lookup yields CDR1 MNHEY and CDR2 SMNVEV (reference sequence). The V end lost 4 bases, the J end lost 0 bases, and 5 bases lay between the germline ends. The CDR3 reads CASSWGSTDTQYF. The CDR3 region has the DNA TGTGCCAGCAGTTGGGGTAGCACAGATACGCAGTATTTT.

This chain uses TRBV6-5 with TRBJ2-4, with 7 bases matching TRBD1. V trimming: 6 bases; J trimming: 7 bases; junction bases outside the gene matches: 9. The germline gives CDR1 MNHEY, CDR2 SVGAGI. The CDR3 runs 14 residues. CDR3 nucleotides: TGTGCCAGCAGCCCCGACAGGGTTGTGAACATTCAGTACTTC. Protein: CASSPDRVVNIQYF.

The gene calls are TRBV18 and TRBJ1-4; no firm D call. The germline V gene has CDR1 KGHSH and CDR2 LQKENI. V lost 3 bases, J lost 8 bases, and 13 bases lay in between. The CDR3 length is 14 residues. DNA for the CDR3: TGTGCCAGCTCACCGATTGCCGGACGAGAAAAACTGTTTTTT. It specifies CASSPIAGREKLFF. Drawing the rest from reference TRBV18 and TRBJ1-4, the complete variable domain is NAGVMQNPRHLVRRRGQEARLRCSPMKGHSHVYWYRQLPEEGLKFMVYLQKENIIDESGMPKERFSAEFPKEGPSILRIQQVVRGDSAAYFCASSPIAGREKLFFGSGTQLSVL.

In its sample, this clone was seen once. V gene TRBV2 combines with J gene TRBJ2-6, with no clear D. Trimming took off 4 bases at V and 0 bases at J, with 4 bases between the two ends. The germline V gene encodes CDR1 SNHLY and CDR2 FYNNEI. The CDR3 runs to 14 residues. CDR3 loop: CASSADSGANVLTF. Here the CDR3 DNA reads TGTGCCAGCAGTGCCGACTCTGGGGCCAACGTCCTGACTTTC.

The V gene is TRBV5-1, the J gene TRBJ2-5; D is possibly TRBD2 (5 bases). This CDR3 has 12 residues. Trimming took 5 bases from V and 7 from J, leaving 12 bases between them. CDR1 is SGHRS, CDR2 YFSETQ, per germline. The CDR3 DNA reads as TGCGCCAGCAGTTCACTGAGCGGGACCCAGTACTTC. It specifies CASSSLSGTQYF.

The chain employs TRBV27 and TRBJ2-3, with no clear D. Germline CDR1 MNHEY, CDR2 SMNVEV (reference sequence). V gave up 5 bases and J gave up 7 bases, with 13 bases separating them. The CDR3 has 13 residues. CDR3 sequence reads: CASSLTWGYTQYF. Written as DNA, the CDR3 is TGTGCCAGCAGTCTTACCTGGGGTTATACGCAGTATTTT.

This clone has a handful of counts. The chain has TRBV6-1 and TRBJ1-5; 9 bases match TRBD1. Germline assignment: CDR1 MNHNS and CDR2 SASEGT. The V gene end was trimmed by 2 bases and the J gene end by 5 bases; junction bases not matched to a gene: 4. CDR3 length: 15 amino acids. CDR3 nucleotide sequence: TGTGCCAGCAGTGAAACCACAGGGGGCTATCAGCCCCAGCATTTT. Residues: CASSETTGGYQPQHF.

The chain is built from TRBV5-1 and TRBJ2-3; TRBD1 matches 10 bases. The CDR3 length is 16 residues. The germline V gene encodes CDR1 SGHRS and CDR2 YFSETQ. V lost 4 bases, J lost 0 bases, and 5 bases stayed unmatched. The CDR3 nucleotides are TGCGCCAGCAGCCCGGGGGACAGGGGAAGCACAGATACGCAGTATTTT. Its translation is CASSPGDRGSTDTQYF.

The chain couples TRBV7-2 to TRBJ1-5; D remains unclear. This CDR3 is built from 14 residues. The ends were cut back, 4 bases at V and 1 base at J, with 8 bases in the middle. Germline CDR1 and CDR2: SGHTA and FQGNSA. The CDR3 spells CASSSRESNQPQHF. In DNA form, the CDR3 reads TGTGCCAGCAGCTCGAGAGAGAGCAATCAGCCCCAGCATTTT. Complete variable domain (other parts from reference TRBV7-2 and TRBJ1-5): GAGVSQSPSNKVTEKGKDVELRCDPISGHTALYWYRQSLGQGLEFLIYFQGNSAPDKSGLPSDRFSAERTGGSVSTLTIQRTQQEDSAVYLCASSSRESNQPQHFGDGTRLSIL.

This chain connects TRBV18 to TRBJ2-1, with 7 positions matching TRBD1. The CDR3 contains 15 residues. Germline V gene sequence: CDR1 KGHSH, CDR2 LQKENI. The J segment lost 4 bases and the V segment lost 5 bases, leaving 8 bases of the junction unmatched. In DNA form, the CDR3 reads TGTGCCAGCTCAACTAACGGGGACAGTTACAATGAGCAGTTCTTC. This codes for CASSTNGDSYNEQFF.

This chain joins TRBV6-1 and TRBJ2-7; 12 nucleotides match TRBD1. Losses at the gene ends were 7 bases for V and 5 bases for J; bases not matched to a gene: 9. CDR1 MNHNS and CDR2 SASEGT come from the germline V gene. The CDR3 has 15 residues. As DNA, the CDR3 is TGTGCCAGCAAAGTGCCGGGACAGGGGGCCCACGAGCAGTACTTC. It yields the protein CASKVPGQGAHEQYF.

The chain is built from TRBV21-1 and TRBJ2-1; the table's D call, TRBD1, was not checked against the DNA. TRBV21-1 is designated a pseudogene. The CDR3 consists of 16 residues. The CDR3: CASSKDRARNHNEQFF. The CDR3 DNA reads as TGTGCCAGCAGCAAAGACAGGGCCAGGAATCACAATGAGCAGTTCTTC.

The rearrangement uses TRBV19 and TRBJ2-7; 9 bases map to TRBD1. CDR1 LNHDA and CDR2 SQIVND come from the germline V gene (reference sequence). The V gene end was trimmed by 8 bases and the J gene end by 4 bases; junction bases not matched to a gene: 15. This CDR3 spans 16 amino acids. The CDR3 region has the DNA TGTGCCAGTTGGGGACAGGGAAGATTGGGCCCTTACGAGCAGTACTTC. This translates into CASWGQGRLGPYEQYF.

The chain uses TRBV14 and TRBJ2-4, with 10 bases that match TRBD1. Unmatched junction bases numbered 6, after V lost 3 bases and J lost 7 bases. CDR1 and CDR2 from the germline V gene are SGHDN and FVKESK. The CDR3 runs 15 residues. CDR3 nucleotides: TGTGCCAGCAGCCATGACAGGGGGCTGAGGAACATTCAGTACTTC. This gives the protein CASSHDRGLRNIQYF.

The rearrangement uses TRBV5-1 and TRBJ2-7; the D gene is possibly TRBD1 (6 bases). This CDR3 region has 14 residues. Germline CDR1 reads SGHRS; CDR2 reads YFSETQ. V shed 0 bases and J shed 5 bases, with 12 bases lying between them. The CDR3 DNA is TGCGCCAGCAGCTTGGGCACAGGGACCGACGAGCAGTACTTC. Protein product: CASSLGTGTDEQYF. The full variable domain, in which reference TRBV5-1 and TRBJ2-7 provide the parts outside the CDR3, is KAGVTQTPRYLIKTRGQQVTLSCSPISGHRSVSWYQQTPGQGLQFLFEYFSETQRNKGNFPGRFSGRQFSNSRSEMNVSTLELGDSALYLCASSLGTGTDEQYFGPGTRLTVT.